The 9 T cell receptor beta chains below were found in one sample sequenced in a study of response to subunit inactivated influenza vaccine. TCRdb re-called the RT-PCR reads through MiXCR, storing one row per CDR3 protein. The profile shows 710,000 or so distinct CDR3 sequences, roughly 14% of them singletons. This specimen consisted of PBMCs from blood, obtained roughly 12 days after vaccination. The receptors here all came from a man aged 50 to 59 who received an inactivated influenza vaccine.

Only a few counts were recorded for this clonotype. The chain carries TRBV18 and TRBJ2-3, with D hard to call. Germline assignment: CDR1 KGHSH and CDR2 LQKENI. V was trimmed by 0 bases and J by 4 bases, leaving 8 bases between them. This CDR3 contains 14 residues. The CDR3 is CASSPPSVADTQYF. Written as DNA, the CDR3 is TGTGCCAGCTCACCACCCTCAGTAGCAGATACGCAGTATTTT.

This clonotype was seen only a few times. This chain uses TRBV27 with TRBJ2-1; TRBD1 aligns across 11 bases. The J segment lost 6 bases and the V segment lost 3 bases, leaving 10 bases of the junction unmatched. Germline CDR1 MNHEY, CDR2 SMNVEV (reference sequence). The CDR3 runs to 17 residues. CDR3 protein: CASSFGQGAYLVNEQFF. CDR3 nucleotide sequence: TGTGCCAGCAGTTTCGGACAGGGGGCATATTTAGTCAATGAGCAGTTCTTC.

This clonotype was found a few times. The CDR3 loop reads CASTLVDRVAFF. The CDR3 nucleotides are TGTGCCAGCACACTAGTAGACAGGGTCGCTTTCTTT. The chain is built from TRBV7-2 and TRBJ1-1; 7 bases are shared with TRBD1. The germline gives CDR1 SGHTA, CDR2 FQGNSA. The CDR3 totals 12 residues. V was pared by 7 bases and J by 11 bases, with 10 bases of the junction left unmatched.

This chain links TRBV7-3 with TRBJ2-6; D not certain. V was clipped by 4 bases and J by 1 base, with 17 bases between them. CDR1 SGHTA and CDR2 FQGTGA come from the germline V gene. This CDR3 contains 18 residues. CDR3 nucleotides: TGTGCCAGCAGCTCATTGGCTAGTGATCTATCTGGGGCCAACGTCCTGACTTTC. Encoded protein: CASSSLASDLSGANVLTF.

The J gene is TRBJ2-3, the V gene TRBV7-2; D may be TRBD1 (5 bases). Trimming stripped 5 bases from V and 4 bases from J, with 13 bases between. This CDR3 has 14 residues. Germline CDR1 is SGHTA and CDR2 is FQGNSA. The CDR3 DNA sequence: TGTGCCAGCAGCCTCCGTAACAGGCCAGATACGCAGTATTTT. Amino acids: CASSLRNRPDTQYF.

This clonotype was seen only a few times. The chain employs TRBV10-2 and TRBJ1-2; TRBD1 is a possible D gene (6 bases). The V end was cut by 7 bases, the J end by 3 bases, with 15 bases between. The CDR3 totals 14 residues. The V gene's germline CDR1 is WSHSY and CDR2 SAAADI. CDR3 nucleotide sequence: TGCGCCAGCACTCATCAGGGGAGCCACTATGGCTACACCTTC. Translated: CASTHQGSHYGYTF.

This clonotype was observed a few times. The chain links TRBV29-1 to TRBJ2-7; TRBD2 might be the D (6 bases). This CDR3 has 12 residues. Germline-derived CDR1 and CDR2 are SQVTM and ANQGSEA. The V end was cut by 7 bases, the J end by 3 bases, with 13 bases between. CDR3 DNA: TGCAGCGCAACCGCGGGGTACTACGAGCAGTACTTC. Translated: CSATAGYYEQYF.

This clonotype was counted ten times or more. The CDR3 region is CASSSPGGRGETQYF. The CDR3 DNA follows: TGTGCCAGCAGCTCCCCGGGTGGACGGGGAGAGACCCAGTACTTC. The V call is TRBV7-9, the J call TRBJ2-5, with D possibly TRBD2 on 5 matching bases. The germline V gene encodes CDR1 SEHNR and CDR2 FQNEAQ (reference sequence). V lost 4 bases and J lost 4, with 16 bases in between. The CDR3 totals 15 residues. The whole variable domain, remainder taken from reference TRBV7-9 and TRBJ2-5, is DTGVSQNPRHKITKRGQNVTFRCDPISEHNRLYWYRQTLGQGPEFLTYFQNEAQLEKSRLLSDRFSAERPKGSFSTLEIQRTEQGDSAMYLCASSSPGGRGETQYFGPGTRLLVL.

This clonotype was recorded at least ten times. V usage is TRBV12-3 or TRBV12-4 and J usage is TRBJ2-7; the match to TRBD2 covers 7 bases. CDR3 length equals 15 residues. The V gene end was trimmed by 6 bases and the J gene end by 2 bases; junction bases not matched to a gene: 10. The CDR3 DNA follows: TGTGCCAGCAGCCGCGAACTAGCGACAACCTACGAGCAGTACTTC. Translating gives CASSRELATTYEQYF.